This T cell receptor (beta chain) is drawn from a study of blood T cell repertoires in COVID-19. Across the study: From T cells, B-cell-depleted T cells, or PBMCs came the material, which was cDNA or gDNA.

This clone was counted only a few times. The CDR3 runs 14 residues. The V and J ends lost 6 bases and 2 bases respectively, with 12 bases between them. CDR1 is MNHEY and CDR2 is SVGAGI in the germline V gene. Per the original methods: From reference gene primer amplification, estimates of nucleated cell counts were derived. Clones were sequenced by immunoSEQ multiplex PCR, and TCRdb holds only the in-frame ones, with some missing. The DNA gave D and trimming, while V, J and clone size come from that table. In the table there are around 35,000 clones, roughly 86% of which are singletons. Sequencing was performed on peripheral blood. The V and J genes are TRBV6-5 and TRBJ2-3; TRBD2 might be the D (6 bases). The TCR sequence derives from a man between 65 and 85 years old with acute or convalescent COVID-19. CDR3 sequence (DNA): TGTGCCAGCAGGGAGGGCCGACCCACAGATACGCAGTATTTT. Translated: CASREGRPTDTQYF.